A selection of T cell receptor beta chains follows, all from one sample in a study of blood T cell repertoires in COVID-19. Only in-frame clones appear in the TCRdb table, and some are missing; sequencing was by immunoSEQ multiplex PCR. The sample records over 90,000 clones, more than 85% being singletons. The sequenced material came from peripheral blood. These TCRs come from a man aged 18 to 35 with acute or convalescent COVID-19. CDR3s include the opening cysteine and the closing phenylalanine or tryptophan. The D gene is left open where the match is weak. Expanded clones get a size class; other rows say once, few or many, or leave the size out.

j_gene	d_gene	abundance	v_gene	CDR3nt	CDR3aa
TRBJ2-7	.	.	TRBV19	TGTGCCAGTAGTGAATACAGTGGCTCCTACGAGCAGTACTTC	CASSEYSGSYEQYF
TRBJ1-1	.	.	TRBV3-1/TRBV3-2	TGTGCTAGCAGCCAAGAAGGGGCGAACACTGAAGCTTTCTTT	CASSQEGANTEAFF
TRBJ2-3	TRBD2	.	TRBV7-9	TGTGCCAGCAGCCAAGGACTAGCAACCGATACGCAGTATTTT	CASSQGLATDTQYF
TRBJ2-7	.	.	TRBV5-1	TGCGCCAGCAGCTTACCTAGACCTATTGATGGGTCCTACGAGCAGTACTTC	CASSLPRPIDGSYEQYF
TRBJ2-6	TRBD1	.	TRBV18	TGTGCCAGCTCCCCCGGGACAGCCCTCTCTGGGGCCAACGTCCTGACTTTC	CASSPGTALSGANVLTF
TRBJ1-1	.	.	TRBV7-9	TGTGCCAGCAGCACCTTTACAGGGAACACTGAAGCTTTCTTT	CASSTFTGNTEAFF
TRBJ1-2	TRBD1	.	TRBV28	TGTGCCAGCAGTTTTTCGGACAGGGACCTAGATGGCTACACCTTC	CASSFSDRDLDGYTF
TRBJ1-4	.	once	TRBV30	TGTGCCTGGACGGCGGGGCAAGCAACTAATGAAAAACTGTTTTTT	CAWTAGQATNEKLFF
TRBJ1-5	.	.	TRBV18	TGTGCCAGCTCACCACGGGCGGGAGATCAGCAGCCCCAGCATTTT	CASSPRAGDQQPQHF
TRBJ2-1	TRBD1	.	TRBV7-8	TGTGCCAGCAGCCCCCGAAAACAGGGGCATCCCCTACACAATGAGCAGTTCTTC	CASSPRKQGHPLHNEQFF